This T cell receptor (beta chain) was obtained from a study of cytomegalovirus exposure and HLA in healthy donors. This CDR3 spans 15 amino acids. CDR1 LNHDA and CDR2 SQIVND come from the germline V gene (reference sequence). The junction had 2 bases not matched to a gene; V was cut back by 3 bases and J by 0 bases. The PCR had 60 Vbeta and 13 Jbeta primers. Produced via immunoSEQ multiplex PCR; TCRdb's table is partial and in-frame only. The sample consists of 200,000 to 250,000 clones, around 85% of them appearing once. The chain carries TRBV19 and TRBJ1-3; 7 nucleotides match TRBD1. The sequence came from a girl aged 2-10 years in good health and CMV-seronegative. The sample taken for sequencing was PBMCs. The CDR3 DNA is TGTGCCAGTAGTATCAGGACAGGCTCTGGAAACACCATATATTTT. Amino acids: CASSIRTGSGNTIYF.